These 27 T cell receptor beta chains came from one sample sequenced in a study of blood T cell repertoires in COVID-19. Repertoires were generated with immunoSEQ multiplex PCR, while TCRdb's copy carries only in-frame clones and drops some. Altogether around 150,000 clones are present, just over 85% being singletons, with the ten largest covering roughly 3%. Sequenced sample: peripheral blood. These receptors all stem from a man between 65 and 85 years old with acute or convalescent COVID-19.

This chain connects TRBV18 to TRBJ2-6; TRBD2 might be the D (6 bases). The CDR3 contains 16 residues. CDR1 is KGHSH, CDR2 LQKENI, per germline. Deletions cut 6 bases from V and 2 bases from J, with 14 bases between. The CDR3 loop reads CASSRGGNPGANVLTF. CDR3 bases: TGTGCCAGCTCCCGCGGAGGGAATCCTGGGGCCAACGTCCTGACTTTC.

In its sample, this clone was seen once. The V and J genes are TRBV27 and TRBJ1-5; TRBD1 matches 7 bases. Germline V gene sequence: CDR1 MNHEY, CDR2 SMNVEV (reference sequence). The CDR3 runs to 15 residues. V trimming: 2 bases; J trimming: 0 bases; junction bases outside the gene matches: 1. The CDR3 is CASSLRQGSNQPQHF. The DNA of the CDR3 is TGTGCCAGCAGTTTAAGACAGGGTAGCAATCAGCCCCAGCATTTT.

This chain links TRBV7-2 with TRBJ1-1; D gene ambiguous. The germline V gene has CDR1 SGHTA and CDR2 FQGNSA. The CDR3 consists of 14 residues. V was cut by 2 bases and J by 1 base, with 8 bases left in between. CDR3 residues: CASSLSIGNTEAFF. In DNA form, the CDR3 reads TGTGCCAGCAGCTTATCCATCGGGAACACTGAAGCTTTCTTT.

The chain has TRBV28 and TRBJ2-5; possibly TRBD2 for D (7 bases). The CDR3 sequence is 14 residues long. From germline, CDR1 is MDHEN and CDR2 SYDVKM. Deletions cut 6 bases from V and 4 bases from J, with 15 bases between. The CDR3 sequence: CASRMQGRAETQYF. The DNA of the CDR3 is TGTGCCAGCAGAATGCAGGGGAGGGCAGAGACCCAGTACTTC.

The chain has TRBV14 and TRBJ2-5; 9 bases fit TRBD1. Germline V CDR1 and CDR2: SGHDN, FVKESK. V lost 0 bases, J lost 5 bases, and 7 bases stayed unmatched. This CDR3 comprises 16 residues. For the CDR3, the DNA is TGTGCCAGCAGCCAAGATTTAAACAGGGGGCTGGAGACCCAGTACTTC. Its protein is CASSQDLNRGLETQYF.

The chain carries TRBV6-4 and TRBJ2-5; tentatively, D is TRBD2 (6 bases). With 7 bases removed from V and 3 bases from J, the gap between germline ends came to 9 bases. This CDR3 contains 12 residues. The germline V gene has CDR1 MRHNA and CDR2 SNTAGT. In nucleotides, the CDR3 is TGTGCCAGCAAGGCTAGCGAAGAGACCCAGTACTTC. Translation gives CASKASEETQYF.

CDR3 DNA: TGTGCCAGCAGTTACTCCACCCAGAAATCCTACGAGCAGTACTTC. Translating it yields CASSYSTQKSYEQYF. V gene TRBV6-6 combines with J gene TRBJ2-7; D is undetermined. CDR1 and CDR2 from the germline V gene are MNHNY and SVGAGI (reference sequence). The V and J ends lost 0 bases and 1 base respectively, with 10 bases between them. The CDR3 is 15 amino acids.

V and J are TRBV3-1 (or the pseudogene TRBV3-2) and TRBJ2-1; TRBD2 matches at 7 bases. The CDR3 is made up of 16 amino acids. V lost 5 bases to trimming and J lost 5 bases; unmatched junction nucleotides: 12. The germline V gene has CDR1 LGHDT and CDR2 YNNKEL (reference sequence). Written as DNA, the CDR3 is TGTGCCAGCAGCTATTTAATGCCTAGCGGCAACAATGAGCAGTTCTTC. Its protein is CASSYLMPSGNNEQFF.

The J gene is TRBJ2-4, the V gene TRBV5-4; TRBD2 agrees at 7 bases. Germline CDR1 and CDR2: SGHNT and YYREEE (reference sequence). J was trimmed by 0 bases and V by 0 bases; bases with no gene match: 6. CDR3 size: 17 residues. For the CDR3, the DNA is TGTGCCAGCAGCTTGGCTGGTACGGGAGGAGCCAAAAACATTCAGTACTTC. Translated: CASSLAGTGGAKNIQYF.

This clone was counted once. This rearrangement joins TRBV14 to TRBJ2-3, with a weak D call TRBD2 (6 bases). Germline V gene sequence: CDR1 SGHDN, CDR2 FVKESK. CDR3 length: 15 amino acids. V was trimmed by 3 bases and J by 4 bases, leaving 14 bases between them. This CDR3 reads CASSQAYTGADTQYF. DNA for the CDR3: TGTGCCAGCAGCCAGGCTTACACGGGGGCAGATACGCAGTATTTT.

This sequence joins TRBV4-3 and TRBJ1-2; 9 nucleotides agree with TRBD1. The CDR3 is 17 amino acids. The trim removed 0 bases at V and 6 bases at J, leaving 11 bases unmatched. Germline assignment: CDR1 LGHNA and CDR2 YSLEER. The CDR3 sequence is CASSQDATGTGRNGYTF. The DNA for the CDR3 is TGCGCCAGCAGCCAAGACGCAACCGGGACAGGGAGGAATGGCTACACCTTC.

This rearrangement joins TRBV5-1 to TRBJ2-1; 8 nucleotides match TRBD2. The germline V gene encodes CDR1 SGHRS and CDR2 YFSETQ. The CDR3 is made up of 15 amino acids. Germline trimming cut 0 bases from V and 3 bases from J; bases unmatched to any gene: 2. The CDR3 coding sequence is TGCGCCAGCAGCTTGGCTACTAGCGGCTACAATGAGCAGTTCTTC. Encoded protein: CASSLATSGYNEQFF.

CDR3 loop: CASSQGGAGEKLFF. The CDR3 region has the DNA TGTGCCAGCAGCCAAGGAGGAGCGGGTGAAAAACTGTTTTTT. This chain uses TRBV3-1 (or the pseudogene TRBV3-2) with TRBJ1-4; D not resolved. This CDR3 comprises 14 residues. Germline lookup yields CDR1 LGHDT and CDR2 YNNKEL (reference sequence). Trimming cost V 1 base and J 7 bases, with 10 bases left between them.

The chain combines TRBV28 with TRBJ1-3; possibly TRBD1 for D (5 bases). Germline V CDR1 and CDR2: MDHEN, SYDVKM. There are 15 residues in the CDR3. The V end lost 4 bases, the J end lost 1 base, and 11 bases lay between the germline ends. The CDR3 nucleotides read TGTGCCAGCAGTTATCCGCAGGGTTCTGGAAACACCATATATTTT. Amino acid sequence: CASSYPQGSGNTIYF. Full variable domain (rest looked up from reference TRBV28 and TRBJ1-3): DVKVTQSSRYLVKRTGEKVFLECVQDMDHENMFWYRQDPGLGLRLIYFSYDVKMKEKGDIPEGYSVSREKKERFSLILESASTNQTSMYLCASSYPQGSGNTIYFGEGSWLTVV.

This rearrangement joins TRBV19 to TRBJ2-3; D not resolved. Trimming removed 5 bases from V and 4 bases from J, with 10 bases in between. CDR3 length equals 13 residues. Germline V gene sequence: CDR1 LNHDA, CDR2 SQIVND (reference sequence). The CDR3 loop reads CASSLSTADTQYF. Here the CDR3 DNA reads TGTGCCAGTAGTCTATCAACCGCAGATACGCAGTATTTT.

The rearrangement uses TRBV6-5 and TRBJ2-7; possible D gene TRBD1, 6 bases. Germline CDR1 is MNHEY and CDR2 is SVGAGI. V was trimmed by 8 bases and J by 6 bases, leaving 14 bases between them. The CDR3 spans 12 residues. CDR3 in amino acids: CASHSTGREQYF. CDR3 DNA: TGTGCCAGCCATTCCACAGGGCGCGAGCAGTACTTC.

The gene calls are TRBV11-3 and TRBJ2-3, with TRBD2 identical over 8 bases. Per the germline V gene, CDR1 is SGHNT and CDR2 is YENEEA. This CDR3 region has 17 residues. V was clipped by 1 base and J by 0 bases; unmatched bases: 6. CDR3 DNA: TGTGCCAGCAGCTTAGGGGCTAGCGGGCCGAGCACAGATACGCAGTATTTT. Its protein is CASSLGASGPSTDTQYF.

V and J are TRBV27 and TRBJ2-5, with 7 bases matching TRBD2. The CDR3 covers 14 residues. V lost 2 bases to trimming and J lost 4 bases; unmatched junction nucleotides: 4. Germline loops: CDR1 MNHEY, CDR2 SMNVEV (reference sequence). This CDR3 is CASSLSGALETQYF. CDR3 bases: TGTGCCAGCAGTTTAAGCGGGGCCTTAGAGACCCAGTACTTC.

In this sample, this clone turned up once. This sequence joins TRBV7-9 and TRBJ2-7; 10 nucleotides line up with TRBD1. The CDR3 sequence is 15 residues long. The J segment lost 3 bases and the V segment lost 2 bases, leaving 4 bases of the junction unmatched. Germline loops: CDR1 SEHNR, CDR2 FQNEAQ (reference sequence). The CDR3 DNA reads as TGTGCCAGCAGCTTAAGACAGGGGGCGAACTACGAGCAGTACTTC. Its protein product is CASSLRQGANYEQYF.

The chain carries TRBV5-1 and TRBJ2-3; 7 bases agree with TRBD1. V shed 0 bases, J shed 6 bases, and the junction held 4 bases outside the gene matches. Germline assignment: CDR1 SGHRS and CDR2 YFSETQ. The CDR3 has 14 amino acids. CDR3 amino acids: CASSLETGRDTQYF. The CDR3 DNA reads TGCGCCAGCAGCTTGGAGACAGGGCGGGATACGCAGTATTTT.

This clone showed up just once. The chain employs TRBV4-3 and TRBJ2-4, with TRBD2 as a possible D gene (5 bases). The CDR3 length is 13 residues. V was trimmed by 1 base and J by 7 bases, leaving 8 bases between them. Germline V gene lookup returns CDR1 LGHNA and CDR2 YSLEER. CDR3 sequence (DNA): TGCGCCAGCAGCCAAGGACTACGGAACATTCAGTACTTC. The encoded protein is CASSQGLRNIQYF.

The chain links TRBV9 to TRBJ1-3; D is ambiguous. The CDR3 is 17 residues long. V was cut by 4 bases and J by 2 bases, with 19 bases left in between. Germline lookup yields CDR1 SGDLS and CDR2 YYNGEE. The CDR3 loop is CASSPRGISTTGNTIYF. In nucleotides, the CDR3 is TGTGCCAGCAGCCCCCGAGGGATCTCAACGACTGGAAACACCATATATTTT.

The chain joins TRBV28 to TRBJ1-5, with 7 bases that match TRBD1. The ends lost 5 bases at V and 7 bases at J; junction bases unmatched: 11. From germline, CDR1 is MDHEN and CDR2 SYDVKM. This CDR3 comprises 15 residues. The CDR3 coding sequence is TGTGCCAGCAGTGACCGACAGGGCGGTCGGCAGCCCCAGCATTTT. Encoded protein: CASSDRQGGRQPQHF.

V and J are TRBV6-5 and TRBJ2-1; TRBD1 agrees at 8 bases. J gave up 5 bases and V 6 bases, and 6 bases lay outside the gene matches. The length of the CDR3 is 14 residues. From germline, CDR1 is MNHEY and CDR2 SVGAGI. CDR3 sequence (DNA): TGTGCCAGCAGGAGGACAGGGCGGAACAATGAGCAGTTCTTC. Its translation is CASRRTGRNNEQFF.

On this clone itself: Germline is not matched at one junction end, which may reflect a read error. The chain recombines TRBV7-7 with TRBJ2-5, with D perhaps matching TRBD1 (6 bases). This CDR3 contains 16 residues. Germline V lookup: CDR1 SSHAT, CDR2 FNYEAQ (reference sequence). As DNA, the CDR3 is TGTGCTAGCAGCGTATCCTCGGGACAATTACAAGAGACCCAGTACTTC. Its protein is CASSVSSGQLQETQYF.

The chain has TRBV7-6 and TRBJ1-3; the D gene is possibly TRBD1 (6 bases). The CDR3 is made up of 15 amino acids. The V end was cut by 5 bases, the J end by 1 base, with 12 bases between. CDR1 and CDR2 from the germline V gene are SGHVS and FNYEAQ. CDR3 in DNA: TGTGCCAGCAGCCCACAGGGAAGGTCTGGAAACACCATATATTTT. Translated: CASSPQGRSGNTIYF.

This clone was recorded only once. The V and J genes are TRBV7-2 and TRBJ1-2, with TRBD1 matching 7 bases. CDR1 and CDR2 (germline): SGHTA, FQGNSA. This CDR3 has 14 amino acids. The V segment lost 5 bases and the J segment 0 bases; nucleotides outside the gene matches: 3. The CDR3 sequence is CASSAGQANYGYTF. For the CDR3, the DNA is TGTGCCAGCAGCGCCGGACAGGCTAACTATGGCTACACCTTC.